These 16 T cell receptor beta chains were all obtained from the same sample, sequenced in a study of blood T cell repertoires in COVID-19 (dated by TCRdb to 2018 to 2020). Libraries were built with the immunoSEQ multiplex PCR assay. The source is immuneACCESS, and TCRdb retained only in-frame sequences with V and J called. Part of the clones is not carried over; for the studies checked, unresolved V genes explain less than half of this, and the remainder is unexplained. The sample has some 240,000 clones on record, 82% of them singletons. The ten largest clones take up 9.5% to 15% of the sample. The material sequenced was peripheral blood. Receptors were obtained from a woman aged 60-75 years with active or convalescent COVID-19.

This sequence joins TRBV4-3 and TRBJ1-6; D unresolved. Germline CDR1 reads LGHNA; CDR2 reads YSLEER. The CDR3 has 14 amino acids. V dropped 3 bases and J dropped 9 bases, with 12 bases sitting between them. The CDR3 DNA reads as TGCGCCAGCAGCCAGACTGACCGGGTTTCACCCCTCCACTTT. Translating gives CASSQTDRVSPLHF.

The rearrangement links TRBV2 to TRBJ1-4, with D possibly TRBD1 on 5 matching bases. Trimming pared 6 bases from V and 5 bases from J, leaving 7 bases between. The CDR3 has 12 residues. Germline-derived CDR1 and CDR2 are SNHLY and FYNNEI. For the CDR3, the DNA is TGTGCCAGCAGACGACAGAATGAAAAACTGTTTTTT. This codes for CASRRQNEKLFF.

V and J are TRBV19 and TRBJ1-1, with a tentative D call TRBD1 (6 bases). CDR1 LNHDA and CDR2 SQIVND come from the germline V gene (reference sequence). Trimming left V 7 bases short and J 5 bases short, with 23 bases between. The CDR3 is 16 amino acids. CDR3 DNA sequence: TGTGCCAGTATTGGTCGGGCAGGGGCGGTCGTGACTGAAGCTTTCTTT. The encoded protein is CASIGRAGAVVTEAFF.

The chain employs TRBV7-3 and TRBJ1-1; D ambiguous. There are 15 residues in the CDR3. Germline V CDR1 and CDR2: SGHTA, FQGTGA. The V end lost 1 base, the J end lost 0 bases, and 9 bases lay between the germline ends. The CDR3 sequence: CASSLMGGLNTEAFF. In DNA form, the CDR3 reads TGTGCCAGCAGCTTAATGGGAGGGCTGAACACTGAAGCTTTCTTT. Variable domain in full (rest from reference TRBV7-3 and TRBJ1-1): GAGVSQTPSNKVTEKGKYVELRCDPISGHTALYWYRQSLGQGPEFLIYFQGTGAADDSGLPNDRFFAVRPEGSVSTLKIQRTERGDSAVYLCASSLMGGLNTEAFFGQGTRLTVV.

The chain links TRBV2 to TRBJ2-7, with 9 bases identical to TRBD1. This CDR3 is 15 amino acids long. V lost 5 bases and J lost 2; bases outside the gene matches: 7. Germline-derived CDR1 and CDR2 are SNHLY and FYNNEI. This CDR3 is CASSSPDRGTYEQYF. In DNA form, the CDR3 reads TGTGCCAGCAGTTCCCCGGACAGGGGAACCTACGAGCAGTACTTC. The whole variable domain, remainder taken from reference TRBV2 and TRBJ2-7, is EPEVTQTPSHQVTQMGQEVILRCVPISNHLYFYWYRQILGQKVEFLVSFYNNEISEKSEIFDDQFSVERPDGSNFTLKIRSTKLEDSAMYFCASSSPDRGTYEQYFGPGTRLTVT.

About this clone itself: The identical CDR3 is also encoded by other nucleotide sequences in the sample. The chain has TRBV19 and TRBJ2-5; 7 positions agree with TRBD2. Germline V gives CDR1 LNHDA, CDR2 SQIVND (reference sequence). This CDR3 is built from 13 residues. V lost 6 bases, J lost 1 base, and 2 bases stayed unmatched. The CDR3 DNA reads TGTGCCAGTAGCGGGGGGTCCCAAGAGACCCAGTACTTC. Amino acid sequence: CASSGGSQETQYF.

This clone was detected only once. The CDR3 sequence: CASSPPGLASNEQFF. CDR3 nucleotide sequence: TGTGCCAGCTCACCCCCCGGACTAGCCAGCAATGAGCAGTTCTTC. V and J are TRBV18 and TRBJ2-1, with TRBD2 matching over 8 bases. Germline V gives CDR1 KGHSH, CDR2 LQKENI. There are 15 residues in the CDR3. Unmatched junction bases numbered 7, after V lost 3 bases and J lost 6 bases.

The genes are TRBV5-1 and TRBJ1-2; maybe TRBD1 (5 bases). In germline, CDR1 is SGHRS, CDR2 YFSETQ. The CDR3 is made up of 15 amino acids. The V and J ends lost 7 bases and 5 bases respectively, with 21 bases between them. Written as DNA, the CDR3 is TGCGCCAGCGGTCGCAACGTGGGGCAGATATATGGCTACACCTTC. Translated: CASGRNVGQIYGYTF.

This CDR3 is CASSPGGDSPLHF. The CDR3 bases are TGTGCCAGCAGCCCCGGGGGGGATTCACCCCTCCACTTT. The gene calls are TRBV11-2 and TRBJ1-6, with D perhaps matching TRBD1 (5 bases). CDR1 is SGHAT and CDR2 is FQNNGV in the germline V gene. The CDR3 extends over 13 amino acids. Trimming shortened V by 5 bases and J by 8 bases, and 10 bases separated the two germline ends.

This chain links TRBV10-3 with TRBJ1-6; the match to TRBD1 covers 9 bases. CDR1 is ENHRY and CDR2 is SYGVKD in the germline V gene. This CDR3 has 16 residues. With 5 bases clipped from V and 10 bases from J, the junction kept 12 bases outside the gene matches. The CDR3 DNA sequence: TGTGCCATCAGTCACGCCGGAGAGGGACAGGGATCACCCCTCCACTTT. Translated, it gives CAISHAGEGQGSPLHF.

This rearrangement joins TRBV27 to TRBJ1-1; the D is unclear. CDR3 length: 12 residues. V was pared by 8 bases and J by 4 bases, with 11 bases between. Germline-derived CDR1 and CDR2 are MNHEY and SMNVEV (reference sequence). The DNA for the CDR3 is TGTGCCAGCTGGGAGGTGACCACTGAAGCTTTCTTT. Its protein product is CASWEVTTEAFF.

The V and J genes are TRBV7-7 and TRBJ2-2, with D uncertain. V was trimmed by 5 bases and J by 4 bases, leaving 8 bases between them. Germline CDR1 and CDR2: SSHAT and FNYEAQ (reference sequence). The length of the CDR3 is 13 residues. The CDR3 reads CASSIMRTGELFF. The DNA for the CDR3 is TGTGCCAGCAGCATCATGCGCACCGGGGAGCTGTTTTTT.

This clone was observed a handful of times. The rearrangement joins TRBV5-1 to TRBJ2-7, with D possibly matching TRBD2 (5 bases). Between the trimmed V and J ends, which lost 5 bases and 0 bases, there was a span of 9 bases. Germline values: CDR1 SGHRS, CDR2 YFSETQ. This CDR3 has 13 amino acids. Here the CDR3 reads CASRAGVSYEQYF. In DNA, the CDR3 is TGCGCCAGCAGGGCCGGGGTCTCCTACGAGCAGTACTTC.

V gene TRBV6-5 combines with J gene TRBJ2-4; 7 bases fit TRBD2. Germline CDR1 reads MNHEY; CDR2 reads SVGAGI. J lost 4 bases, V lost 6 bases, and 6 bases had no gene match. The CDR3 length is 14 residues. CDR3 DNA sequence: TGTGCCAGCAGAAAGACTAGCCAGAAAAACATTCAGTACTTC. It translates to CASRKTSQKNIQYF.

The chain has TRBV19 and TRBJ1-2; 8 bases are a match to TRBD1. Per germline, CDR1 LNHDA and CDR2 SQIVND (reference sequence). The CDR3 is made up of 15 amino acids. The V and J ends lost 6 bases and 2 bases, in that order; junction bases with no gene match: 8. The CDR3 loop reads CASRAPGQANYGYTF. The CDR3 DNA follows: TGTGCCAGTAGAGCACCGGGACAGGCCAACTATGGCTACACCTTC.

This clone was seen ten or more times. The chain is built from TRBV7-2 and TRBJ2-7; D ambiguous. V was cut by 4 bases and J by 6 bases, with 10 bases left in between. The CDR3 runs to 12 residues. Germline V gene data show CDR1 as SGHTA and CDR2 as FQGNSA. The CDR3 region has the DNA TGTGCCAGCAGCTACTATGGGTCCGAGCAGTACTTC. Its protein product is CASSYYGSEQYF.